This TCR beta chain is from a study of T cell clonotyping in hematopoietic cell transplantation. Study overall: Recipients' pretransplant samples followed cytoreduction.

The CDR3 runs to 13 residues. Per germline, CDR1 SGHNT and CDR2 YYREEE (reference sequence). With 1 base removed from V and 0 bases from J, the gap between germline ends came to 5 bases. The data were produced by immunoSEQ multiplex PCR, yet TCRdb's version contains in-frame clones alone and is incomplete. The table shows roughly 18,000 clones, with more than 75% occurring only once. The time point was: recipient sample about 28 days before transplant, after cytoreduction. J is TRBJ2-7 and V is TRBV5-4; D not resolved. This sequence originates from a man aged 45-65 years with acute myeloid leukemia. Some clones in this sample may be carry-over from other donors' samples. Sequencing used peripheral blood mononuclear cells, obtained before stem cell transplant. In nucleotides, the CDR3 is TGTGCCAGCAGCTTGTTCGGCTCCTACGAGCAGTACTTC. Translating it yields CASSLFGSYEQYF. The variable domain in full, with the rest retrieved from reference TRBV5-4 and TRBJ2-7, is ETGVTQSPTHLIKTRGQQVTLRCSSQSGHNTVSWYQQALGQGPQFIFQYYREEENGRGNFPPRFSGLQFPNYSSELNVNALELDDSALYLCASSLFGSYEQYFGPGTRLTVT.